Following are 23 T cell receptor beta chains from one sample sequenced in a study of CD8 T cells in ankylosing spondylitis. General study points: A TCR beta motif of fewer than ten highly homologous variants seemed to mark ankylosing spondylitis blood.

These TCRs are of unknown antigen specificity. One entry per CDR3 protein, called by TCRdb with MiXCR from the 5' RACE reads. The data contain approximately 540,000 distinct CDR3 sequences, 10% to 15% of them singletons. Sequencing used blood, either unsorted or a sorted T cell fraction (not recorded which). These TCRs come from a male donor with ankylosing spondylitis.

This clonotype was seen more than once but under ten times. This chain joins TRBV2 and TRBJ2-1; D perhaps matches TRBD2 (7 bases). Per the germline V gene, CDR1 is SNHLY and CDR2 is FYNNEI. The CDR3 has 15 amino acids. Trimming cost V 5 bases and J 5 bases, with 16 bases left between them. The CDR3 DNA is TGTGCCAGCAGTCCACTGCGGGGGCATCACAATGAGCAGTTCTTC. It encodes CASSPLRGHHNEQFF.

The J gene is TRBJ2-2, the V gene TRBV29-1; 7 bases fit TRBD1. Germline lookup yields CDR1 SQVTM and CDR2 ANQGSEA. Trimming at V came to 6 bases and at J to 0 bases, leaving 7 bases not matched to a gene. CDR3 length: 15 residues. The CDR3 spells CSVAPDRPNTGELFF. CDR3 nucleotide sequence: TGCAGCGTGGCCCCGGACAGGCCGAACACCGGGGAGCTGTTTTTT.

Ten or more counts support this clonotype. The CDR3 sequence is CASSRGLAGVYTGELFF. The CDR3 DNA reads TGTGCCAGCAGCCGCGGACTAGCGGGAGTCTACACCGGGGAGCTGTTTTTT. The chain has TRBV3-1 and TRBJ2-2; 13 bases match TRBD2. The V segment lost 4 bases and the J segment 3 bases; nucleotides outside the gene matches: 5. Germline CDR1 is LGHDT and CDR2 is YNNKEL (reference sequence). This CDR3 region has 17 residues.

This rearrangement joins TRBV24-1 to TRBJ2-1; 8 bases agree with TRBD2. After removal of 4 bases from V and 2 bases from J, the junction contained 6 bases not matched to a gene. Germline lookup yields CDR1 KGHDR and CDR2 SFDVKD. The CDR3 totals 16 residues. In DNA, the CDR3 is TGTGCCACCAGTGAAGCCACGGGGGGGACCTACAATGAGCAGTTCTTC. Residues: CATSEATGGTYNEQFF.

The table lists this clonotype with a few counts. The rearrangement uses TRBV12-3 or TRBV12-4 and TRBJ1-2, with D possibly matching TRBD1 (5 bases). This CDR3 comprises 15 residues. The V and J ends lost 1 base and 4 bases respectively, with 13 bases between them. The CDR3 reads CASSLGAGLGYGYTF. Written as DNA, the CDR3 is TGTGCCAGCAGTTTAGGGGCAGGGTTGGGCTATGGCTACACCTTC.

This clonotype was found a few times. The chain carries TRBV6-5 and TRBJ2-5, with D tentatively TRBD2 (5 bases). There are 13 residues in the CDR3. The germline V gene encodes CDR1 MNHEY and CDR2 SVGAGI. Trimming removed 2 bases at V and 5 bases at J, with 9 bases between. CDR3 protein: CASSYNSGETQYF. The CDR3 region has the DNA TGTGCCAGCAGTTACAACTCGGGGGAGACCCAGTACTTC.

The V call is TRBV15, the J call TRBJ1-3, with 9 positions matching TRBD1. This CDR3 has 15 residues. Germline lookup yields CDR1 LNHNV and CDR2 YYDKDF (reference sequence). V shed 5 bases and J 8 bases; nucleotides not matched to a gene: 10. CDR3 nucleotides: TGTGCCACCAGCGCCAACCGGGACAGGGTGGACACCATATATTTT. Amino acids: CATSANRDRVDTIYF.

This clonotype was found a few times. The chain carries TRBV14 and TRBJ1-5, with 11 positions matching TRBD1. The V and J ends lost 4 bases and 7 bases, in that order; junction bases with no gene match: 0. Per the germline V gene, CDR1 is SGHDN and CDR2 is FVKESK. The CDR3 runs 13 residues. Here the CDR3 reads CASSRTGGQPQHF. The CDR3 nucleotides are TGTGCCAGCAGCCGGACAGGGGGCCAGCCCCAGCATTTT.

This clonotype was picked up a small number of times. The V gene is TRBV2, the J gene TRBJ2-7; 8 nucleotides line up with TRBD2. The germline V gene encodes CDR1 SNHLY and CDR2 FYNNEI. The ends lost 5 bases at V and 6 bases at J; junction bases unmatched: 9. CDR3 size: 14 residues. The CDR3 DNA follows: TGTGCCAGCAGTACCACGGCGGGAGGTCTCGAGCAGTACTTC. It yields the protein CASSTTAGGLEQYF.

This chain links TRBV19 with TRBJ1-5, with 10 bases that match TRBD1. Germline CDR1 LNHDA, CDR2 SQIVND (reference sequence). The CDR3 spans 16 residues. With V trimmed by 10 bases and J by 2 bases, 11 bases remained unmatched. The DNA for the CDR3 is TGTGCCACTGCCGGGACAGGGGTAGTCCGCAATCAGCCCCAGCATTTT. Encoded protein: CATAGTGVVRNQPQHF.

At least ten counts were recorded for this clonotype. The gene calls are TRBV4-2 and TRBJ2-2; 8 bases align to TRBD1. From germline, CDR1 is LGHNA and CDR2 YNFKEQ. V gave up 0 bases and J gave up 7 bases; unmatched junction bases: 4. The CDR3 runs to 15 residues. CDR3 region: CASSQDQGAGGELFF. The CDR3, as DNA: TGTGCCAGCAGCCAAGATCAGGGGGCTGGCGGGGAGCTGTTTTTT.

The CDR3 nucleotides read TGCGCCAGCAGCTTGGAAGTGGGAGAAAAGGCCGGGGAGCTGTTTTTT. This gives the protein CASSLEVGEKAGELFF. V is TRBV5-1 and J is TRBJ2-2; perhaps TRBD2 as D (5 bases). The CDR3 extends over 16 amino acids. Germline V CDR1 and CDR2: SGHRS, YFSETQ. V lost 0 bases to trimming and J lost 6 bases, with 15 bases between them.

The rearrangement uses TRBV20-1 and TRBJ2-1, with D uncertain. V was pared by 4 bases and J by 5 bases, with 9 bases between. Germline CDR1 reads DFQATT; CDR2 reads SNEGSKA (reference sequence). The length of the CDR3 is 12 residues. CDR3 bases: TGCAGTGCTAATTACCAAAACAATGAGCAGTTCTTC. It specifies CSANYQNNEQFF.

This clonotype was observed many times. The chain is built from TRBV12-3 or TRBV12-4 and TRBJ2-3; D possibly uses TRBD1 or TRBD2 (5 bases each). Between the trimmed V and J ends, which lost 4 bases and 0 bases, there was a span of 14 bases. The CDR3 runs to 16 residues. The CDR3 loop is CASSSPGTSSTDTQYF. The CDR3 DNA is TGTGCCAGCAGTTCCCCCGGGACGTCTAGCACAGATACGCAGTATTTT.

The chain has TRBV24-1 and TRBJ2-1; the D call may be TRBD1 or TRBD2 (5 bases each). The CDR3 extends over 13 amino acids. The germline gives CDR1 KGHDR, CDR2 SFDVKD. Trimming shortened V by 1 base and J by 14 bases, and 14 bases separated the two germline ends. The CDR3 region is CATSDFNSLGEFF. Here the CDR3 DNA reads TGTGCCACCAGTGATTTTAATAGCTTGGGGGAGTTCTTC.

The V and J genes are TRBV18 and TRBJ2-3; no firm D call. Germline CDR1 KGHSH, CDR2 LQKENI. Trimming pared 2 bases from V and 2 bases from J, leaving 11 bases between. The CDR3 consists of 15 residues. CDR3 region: CASSPTVSNTDTQYF. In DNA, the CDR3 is TGTGCCAGCTCACCAACTGTCTCCAACACAGATACGCAGTATTTT. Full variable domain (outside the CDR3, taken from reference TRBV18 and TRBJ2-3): NAGVMQNPRHLVRRRGQEARLRCSPMKGHSHVYWYRQLPEEGLKFMVYLQKENIIDESGMPKERFSAEFPKEGPSILRIQQVVRGDSAAYFCASSPTVSNTDTQYFGPGTRLTVL.

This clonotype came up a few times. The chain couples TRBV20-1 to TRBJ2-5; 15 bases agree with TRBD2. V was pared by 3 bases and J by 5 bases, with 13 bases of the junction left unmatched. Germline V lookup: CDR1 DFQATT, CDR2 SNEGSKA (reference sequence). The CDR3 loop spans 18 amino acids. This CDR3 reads CSASSFPGLAGGPETQYF. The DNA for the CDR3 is TGCAGTGCTAGCTCCTTTCCTGGACTAGCGGGAGGGCCGGAGACCCAGTACTTC.

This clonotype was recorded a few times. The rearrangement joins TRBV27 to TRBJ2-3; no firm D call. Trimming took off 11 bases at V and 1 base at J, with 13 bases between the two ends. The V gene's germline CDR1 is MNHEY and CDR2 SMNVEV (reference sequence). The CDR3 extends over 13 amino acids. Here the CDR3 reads CASSTRRTDTQYF. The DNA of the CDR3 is TGTGCCTCGTCGACCCGGCGCACAGATACGCAGTATTTT.

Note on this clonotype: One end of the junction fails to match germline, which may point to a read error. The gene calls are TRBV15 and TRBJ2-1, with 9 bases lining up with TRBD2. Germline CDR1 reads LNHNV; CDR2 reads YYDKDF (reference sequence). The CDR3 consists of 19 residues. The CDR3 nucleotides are TGTGCCACCAGCGGAGAAATAGCGGGAGTCCTGAGCTCCTACAATGAGCAGTTCTTC. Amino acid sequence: CATSGEIAGVLSSYNEQFF. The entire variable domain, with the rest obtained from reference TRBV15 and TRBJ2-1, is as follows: DAMVIQNPRYQVTQFGKPVTLSCSQTLNHNVMYWYQQKSSQAPKLLFHYYDKDFNNEADTPDNFQSRRPNTSFCFLDIRSPGLGDTAMYLCATSGEIAGVLSSYNEQFFGPGTRLTVL.

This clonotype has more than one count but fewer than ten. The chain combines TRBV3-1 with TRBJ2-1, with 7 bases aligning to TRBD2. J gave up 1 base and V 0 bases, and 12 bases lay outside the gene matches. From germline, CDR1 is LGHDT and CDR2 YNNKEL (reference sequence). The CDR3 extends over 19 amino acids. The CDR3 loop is CASSQEAKFGGRSYNEQFF. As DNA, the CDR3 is TGTGCCAGCAGCCAAGAAGCCAAGTTCGGCGGGAGATCCTACAATGAGCAGTTCTTC.

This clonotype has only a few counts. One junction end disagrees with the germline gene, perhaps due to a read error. The CDR3 DNA reads as TGTGCCAGCAGCCAAAGACTCGCTTCCTGGGTCTTC. Amino acid sequence: CASSQRLASWVF. The chain joins TRBV3-1 to TRBJ2-1, with D unresolved. Germline V CDR1 and CDR2: LGHDT, YNNKEL (reference sequence). This CDR3 spans 12 amino acids.

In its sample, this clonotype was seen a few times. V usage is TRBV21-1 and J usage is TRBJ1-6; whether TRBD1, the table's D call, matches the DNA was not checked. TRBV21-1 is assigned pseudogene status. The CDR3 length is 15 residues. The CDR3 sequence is CASSSQGGLNSPLHF. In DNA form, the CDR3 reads TGTGCCAGCAGCAGTCAAGGGGGGTTGAATTCACCCCTCCACTTT.

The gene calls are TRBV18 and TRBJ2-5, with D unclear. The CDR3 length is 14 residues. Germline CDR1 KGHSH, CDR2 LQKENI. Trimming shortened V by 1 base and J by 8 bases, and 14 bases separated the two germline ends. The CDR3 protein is CASSPLVRILTQYF. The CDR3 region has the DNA TGTGCCAGCTCACCACTCGTGAGGATACTAACCCAGTACTTC. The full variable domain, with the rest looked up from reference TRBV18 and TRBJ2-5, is NAGVMQNPRHLVRRRGQEARLRCSPMKGHSHVYWYRQLPEEGLKFMVYLQKENIIDESGMPKERFSAEFPKEGPSILRIQQVVRGDSAAYFCASSPLVRILTQYFGPGTRLLVL.